One sample yielded the 25 T cell receptor beta chains listed below, sequenced in a study of identifying expanded T cells in peripheral blood. Clones were sequenced by immunoSEQ multiplex PCR, and TCRdb holds only the in-frame ones, with some missing. Altogether around 84,000 clones are present, around 90% being singletons, with the ten largest covering 7.3%. Sequencing was carried out using blood. These receptors were taken from a person aged 18 to 70 in good health.

The chain employs TRBV10-3 and TRBJ2-7; D call uncertain. The CDR3 is made up of 13 amino acids. CDR1 and CDR2 (germline): ENHRY, SYGVKD. The V and J ends lost 8 bases and 2 bases respectively, with 13 bases between them. The CDR3 sequence: CAIRSAETYEQYF. For the CDR3, the DNA is TGTGCCATCCGCTCCGCGGAAACCTACGAGCAGTACTTC.

This chain uses TRBV19 with TRBJ1-1, with no clear D. The CDR3 is 13 residues long. V gave up 6 bases and J gave up 1 base, with 9 bases separating them. CDR1 and CDR2 (germline): LNHDA, SQIVND (reference sequence). The chain's CDR3 is CASRYPTNTEAFF. In DNA, the CDR3 is TGTGCCAGTAGGTATCCAACGAACACTGAAGCTTTCTTT.

The chain couples TRBV10-3 to TRBJ2-2; D ambiguous. The germline gives CDR1 ENHRY, CDR2 SYGVKD. Between the trimmed V and J ends, which lost 0 bases and 4 bases, there was a span of 3 bases. The CDR3 has 13 amino acids. The CDR3 nucleotides are TGTGCCATCAGTGAGTCTCTCACCGGGGAGCTGTTTTTT. Residues: CAISESLTGELFF.

The rearrangement uses TRBV5-1 and TRBJ1-4; D may be TRBD1 (6 bases). Trimming left V 4 bases short and J 4 bases short, with 17 bases between. This CDR3 region has 16 residues. Germline CDR1 SGHRS, CDR2 YFSETQ. The DNA for the CDR3 is TGCGCCAGCAGCCCGGGGACACCCGGGCTTAATGAAAAACTGTTTTTT. Its translation: CASSPGTPGLNEKLFF.

In this sample, this clone turned up once. The CDR3 DNA sequence: TGTGCCAGCTCACCAGGGGGGAACACTGGAAACACCATATATTTT. As protein: CASSPGGNTGNTIYF. The chain recombines TRBV18 with TRBJ1-3, with TRBD1 as a possible D gene (5 bases). This CDR3 has 15 residues. V gave up 2 bases and J gave up 2 bases, with 10 bases separating them. The germline CDR1 and CDR2 sequences are KGHSH and LQKENI.

The rearrangement links TRBV2 to TRBJ1-2; D might be TRBD1 (5 bases). The germline gives CDR1 SNHLY, CDR2 FYNNEI. The ends were cut back, 0 bases at V and 7 bases at J, with 18 bases in the middle. This CDR3 spans 16 amino acids. The CDR3 sequence is CASSEALRGREGGYTF. The CDR3 bases are TGTGCCAGCAGTGAAGCGCTTCGGGGCCGGGAGGGTGGCTACACCTTC. Using reference TRBV2 and TRBJ1-2 for the parts outside the CDR3, the full variable domain is EPEVTQTPSHQVTQMGQEVILRCVPISNHLYFYWYRQILGQKVEFLVSFYNNEISEKSEIFDDQFSVERPDGSNFTLKIRSTKLEDSAMYFCASSEALRGREGGYTFGSGTRLTVV.

The genes are TRBV6-1 and TRBJ1-2; the match to TRBD1 covers 9 bases. The CDR3 contains 17 residues. V was pared by 4 bases and J by 4 bases, with 13 bases of the junction left unmatched. Germline CDR1 MNHNS, CDR2 SASEGT. The CDR3 sequence is CASSGTAGGQGIYGYTF. The CDR3 nucleotides are TGTGCCAGCAGTGGGACCGCTGGGGGACAGGGAATCTATGGCTACACCTTC.

This chain links TRBV5-1 with TRBJ2-3; the D gene is possibly TRBD2 (6 bases). Germline CDR1 SGHRS, CDR2 YFSETQ. The CDR3 has 16 residues. Trimming removed 0 bases at V and 0 bases at J, with 11 bases between. Written as DNA, the CDR3 is TGCGCCAGCAGCTTGGCTGCGGGATTAAGCACAGATACGCAGTATTTT. Residues: CASSLAAGLSTDTQYF.

The chain joins TRBV5-1 to TRBJ2-1; 7 nucleotides agree with TRBD2. CDR3 size: 13 residues. The trim removed 2 bases at V and 13 bases at J, leaving 9 bases unmatched. Germline assignment: CDR1 SGHRS and CDR2 YFSETQ. This CDR3 is CASSFLLLAEQFF. CDR3 nucleotides: TGCGCCAGCAGCTTTTTACTCCTAGCGGAACAGTTCTTC.

This rearrangement joins TRBV2 to TRBJ2-1, with D tentatively TRBD2 (7 bases). The ends were cut back, 6 bases at V and 7 bases at J, with 16 bases in the middle. This CDR3 has 14 residues. Germline-derived CDR1 and CDR2 are SNHLY and FYNNEI. CDR3 in amino acids: CASRAWRGTNEQFF. Written as DNA, the CDR3 is TGTGCCAGCAGGGCCTGGCGGGGGACAAATGAGCAGTTCTTC.

The chain recombines TRBV9 with TRBJ2-5; D is possibly TRBD1 (6 bases). Germline-derived CDR1 and CDR2 are SGDLS and YYNGEE. This CDR3 has 15 amino acids. The germline V and J ends were trimmed by 6 bases and 1 base, with 16 bases remaining between them. CDR3 protein: CASTKAGTIQETQYF. In DNA, the CDR3 is TGTGCCAGCACCAAAGCCGGGACAATCCAAGAGACCCAGTACTTC.

The V and J genes are TRBV23-1 and TRBJ2-1; TRBD2 is a possible D gene (6 bases). TRBV23-1 is an ORF, with its function uncertain. V gave up 0 bases and J gave up 9 bases, with 12 bases separating them. The CDR3 has 14 amino acids. The CDR3 spells CASSQSNGGIEQFF. The CDR3 region has the DNA TGCGCCAGCAGTCAATCGAATGGGGGGATTGAGCAGTTCTTC.

This chain links TRBV6-5 with TRBJ2-7; the D gene is possibly TRBD1 (5 bases). This CDR3 contains 14 residues. Germline CDR1 MNHEY, CDR2 SVGAGI. V lost 5 bases and J 7 bases, leaving 18 bases between the germline ends. The DNA of the CDR3 is TGTGCCAGCAGTCGCCAACCCGACAGCCTTGAGCAGTACTTC. Its translation: CASSRQPDSLEQYF.

V and J are TRBV27 and TRBJ2-7, with D tentatively TRBD1 or TRBD2 (6 bases each). The ends were cut back, 2 bases at V and 0 bases at J, with 8 bases in the middle. CDR1 is MNHEY, CDR2 SMNVEV, per germline (reference sequence). The CDR3 consists of 14 residues. The DNA of the CDR3 is TGTGCCAGCAGTTTAAGGGGGGCCTCCTACGAGCAGTACTTC. This gives the protein CASSLRGASYEQYF.

The DNA of the CDR3 is TGTGCCTGGAGTACAGGGCCCCACGGGGAGCTGTTTTTT. It is translated as CAWSTGPHGELFF. The chain is built from TRBV30 and TRBJ2-2; tentatively, D is TRBD1 (6 bases). CDR1 is GTSNPN, CDR2 SVGIG, per germline (reference sequence). This CDR3 is built from 13 residues. Trimming took off 2 bases at V and 7 bases at J, with 11 bases between the two ends. The complete variable domain, with remaining parts taken from reference TRBV30 and TRBJ2-2, reads SQTIHQWPATLVQPVGSPLSLECTVEGTSNPNLYWYRQAAGRGLQLLFYSVGIGQISSEVPQNLSASRPQDRQFILSSKKLLLSDSGFYLCAWSTGPHGELFFGEGSRLTVL.

This sequence joins TRBV9 and TRBJ1-6; D remains unclear. V lost 2 bases, J lost 5 bases, and 8 bases lay in between. This CDR3 is built from 14 residues. The germline CDR1 and CDR2 sequences are SGDLS and YYNGEE. The CDR3 nucleotides read TGTGCCAGCAGCGTCCAGGCAAATAATTCACCCCTCCACTTT. Its translation is CASSVQANNSPLHF.

This clone showed up just a few times. At one end the junction does not follow the germline gene, possibly because of a read error. The V call is TRBV7-8, the J call TRBJ1-1; a possible D gene is TRBD1 (5 bases). Germline CDR1 is SGHVS and CDR2 is FQNEAQ. The CDR3 has 13 amino acids. This chain's CDR3 is CASSLMGPSAPDF. DNA for the CDR3: TGTGCCAGCAGCTTAATGGGGCCGTCGGCTCCGGATTTT.

The rearrangement uses TRBV5-4 and TRBJ1-4; D unclear. The CDR3 extends over 15 amino acids. V shed 4 bases and J shed 7 bases, with 17 bases lying between them. CDR1 and CDR2 from the germline V gene are SGHNT and YYREEE (reference sequence). The CDR3 is CASSLMTPGGEKLFF. CDR3 bases: TGTGCCAGCAGCCTCATGACCCCGGGTGGTGAAAAACTGTTTTTT.

This rearrangement joins TRBV5-1 to TRBJ1-1; 11 nucleotides align to TRBD1. The germline gives CDR1 SGHRS, CDR2 YFSETQ. After removal of 0 bases from V and 4 bases from J, the junction contained 5 bases not matched to a gene. The CDR3 consists of 16 residues. Written as DNA, the CDR3 is TGCGCCAGCAGCTTGGTCGGGACAGGGGGTCGCACTGAAGCTTTCTTT. This codes for CASSLVGTGGRTEAFF. Filled out from reference TRBV5-1 and TRBJ1-1, the complete variable domain reads KAGVTQTPRYLIKTRGQQVTLSCSPISGHRSVSWYQQTPGQGLQFLFEYFSETQRNKGNFPGRFSGRQFSNSRSEMNVSTLELGDSALYLCASSLVGTGGRTEAFFGQGTRLTVV.

The chain is built from TRBV5-1 and TRBJ2-5; 10 positions agree with TRBD1. Germline lookup yields CDR1 SGHRS and CDR2 YFSETQ. This CDR3 contains 16 residues. V was pared by 4 bases and J by 4 bases, with 10 bases of the junction left unmatched. The CDR3 DNA is TGCGCCAGCAGCACCGGACAGGGGGTTATTCGAGAGACCCAGTACTTC. Residues: CASSTGQGVIRETQYF.

The chain joins TRBV12-5 to TRBJ2-1, with 9 bases identical to TRBD2. V lost 6 bases to trimming and J lost 4 bases; unmatched junction nucleotides: 10. From germline, CDR1 is LGHNT and CDR2 FRNRAP. This CDR3 comprises 16 residues. CDR3: CASGPSAGGIYNEQFF. CDR3 in DNA: TGTGCTAGTGGACCCTCAGCGGGGGGCATATACAATGAGCAGTTCTTC.

This chain uses TRBV25-1 with TRBJ2-7, with TRBD1 matching over 8 bases. The CDR3 runs to 15 residues. After removal of 4 bases from V and 1 base from J, the junction contained 6 bases not matched to a gene. CDR1 is MGHDK, CDR2 SYGVNS, per germline. The DNA for the CDR3 is TGTGCCAGCAGTGGAGCCAACAGGGGGTCCTACGAGCAGTACTTC. Protein product: CASSGANRGSYEQYF.

The chain uses TRBV5-1 and TRBJ2-1; 11 positions match TRBD2. Germline-derived CDR1 and CDR2 are SGHRS and YFSETQ. Trimming cost V 2 bases and J 7 bases; bases outside gene matches: 20. This CDR3 region has 20 residues. The CDR3 loop reads CASSLLAVSGRAYLSNEQFF. The CDR3 DNA reads TGCGCCAGCAGCTTACTAGCGGTTAGCGGGAGGGCCTACCTGTCAAATGAGCAGTTCTTC.

This chain links TRBV7-9 with TRBJ2-2, with D hard to call. V lost 5 bases and J 3 bases, leaving 19 bases between the germline ends. Germline-derived CDR1 and CDR2 are SEHNR and FQNEAQ (reference sequence). The CDR3 is made up of 17 amino acids. The CDR3 reads CASSLGSPQPDTGELFF. In DNA, the CDR3 is TGTGCCAGCAGCCTGGGGTCCCCTCAGCCGGACACCGGGGAGCTGTTTTTT.

The chain couples TRBV2 to TRBJ1-2; TRBD1 aligns across 8 bases. The CDR3 has 13 amino acids. Unmatched junction bases numbered 5, after V lost 5 bases and J lost 6 bases. The germline V gene has CDR1 SNHLY and CDR2 FYNNEI. CDR3 sequence (DNA): TGTGCCAGCAGTTACAGGGGGGGAAATGGCTACACCTTC. Amino acid sequence: CASSYRGGNGYTF.